The sequence of this T cell receptor (beta chain) was determined in a study of blood T cell repertoires in COVID-19. Study-wide background: PBMCs, B-cell-depleted T cells, or T cells were the source of the cDNA or gDNA that made up the material.

The CDR3 loop spans 16 amino acids. Germline V lookup: CDR1 KGHSH, CDR2 LQKENI. After removal of 3 bases from V and 10 bases from J, the junction contained 10 bases not matched to a gene. In the original processing: Estimation of nucleated cell counts relied on the amplification of reference gene primers. TCRdb keeps only in-frame clones here, not all; method: immunoSEQ multiplex PCR. V and J calls and clone size come straight from that table; D and trimming were deduced from the DNA. In the table there are some 500,000 clones, roughly nine tenths of which are singletons. The chain recombines TRBV18 with TRBJ2-1, with 12 positions matching TRBD2. Sequenced sample: peripheral blood. This receptor was taken from a woman aged 45 to 65 with COVID-19, enrolled during active disease. The CDR3 reads CASSPDQTSGGEEQFF. CDR3 coding DNA: TGTGCCAGCTCACCCGATCAGACTAGCGGGGGCGAGGAGCAGTTCTTC.